The source of this T cell receptor beta chain is a study of T cell changes during pregnancy in multiple sclerosis. V lost 5 bases to trimming and J lost 0 bases; unmatched junction nucleotides: 10. The CDR3 runs to 17 residues. The germline V gene encodes CDR1 MNHEY and CDR2 SMNVEV (reference sequence). Using immunoSEQ multiplex PCR, the repertoire was profiled, and TCRdb retains in-frame clones only, with some absent. The sample comprises 65,000 to 75,000 clones, around 94% of which are singletons, and just over 3% rests with the top ten. The source is a female donor in good health, enrolled as a control in a pregnancy study. The sequenced sample was CD8+ T cells from peripheral blood mononuclear cells, obtained in the third trimester of pregnancy. The V gene is TRBV27, the J gene TRBJ2-4; the match to TRBD2 covers 7 bases. The DNA for the CDR3 is TGTGCCAGCAGTCCCCTCGGGGGGAGAATAGCCAAAAACATTCAGTACTTC. This sequence encodes CASSPLGGRIAKNIQYF.